This T cell receptor (beta chain) stems from a study of T cells after posttransplantation cyclophosphamide. Note on this clone: The target antigen is unknown.

Sequenced by immunoSEQ multiplex PCR; TCRdb stores in-frame clones only, minus some. The sample yields 7,500 to 10,000 clones, roughly 85% seen once. Study results and caveats: Donor-recipient repertoire similarity was low at 1-2 months, rising over year one.

Trimming cost V 5 bases and J 0 bases, with 10 bases left between them. This CDR3 is 14 amino acids long. Germline assignment: CDR1 SGHTA and CDR2 FQGNSA. Busulfan-fludarabine conditioning, marrow transplant, and cyclophosphamide on days +3 and +4 were administered. The sample was PBMCs, taken around 2,000 days after a stem cell transplant with posttransplant cyclophosphamide. The rearrangement uses TRBV7-2 and TRBJ1-1; tentatively, D is TRBD1 (5 bases). The receptor comes from a female patient aged 40-50 years who received an allogeneic stem cell transplant from a related donor, was CMV-positive, and had no GVHD. The T cells may partly be graft donor cells. CDR3: CASSPWGMNTEAFF. In DNA, the CDR3 is TGTGCCAGCAGCCCATGGGGCATGAACACTGAAGCTTTCTTT.